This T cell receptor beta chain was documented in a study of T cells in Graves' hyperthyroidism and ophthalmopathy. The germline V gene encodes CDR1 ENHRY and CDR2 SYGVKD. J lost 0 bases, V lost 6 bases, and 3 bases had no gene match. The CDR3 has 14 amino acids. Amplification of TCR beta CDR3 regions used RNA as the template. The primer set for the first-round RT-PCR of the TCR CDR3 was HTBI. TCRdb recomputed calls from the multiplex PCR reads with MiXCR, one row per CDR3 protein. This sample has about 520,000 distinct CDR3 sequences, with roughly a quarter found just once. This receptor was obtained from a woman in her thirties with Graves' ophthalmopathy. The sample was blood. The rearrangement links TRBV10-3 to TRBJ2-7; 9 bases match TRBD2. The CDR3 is CAIREREDSYEQYF. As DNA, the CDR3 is TGTGCCATCAGGGAGCGGGAGGACTCCTACGAGCAGTACTTC.